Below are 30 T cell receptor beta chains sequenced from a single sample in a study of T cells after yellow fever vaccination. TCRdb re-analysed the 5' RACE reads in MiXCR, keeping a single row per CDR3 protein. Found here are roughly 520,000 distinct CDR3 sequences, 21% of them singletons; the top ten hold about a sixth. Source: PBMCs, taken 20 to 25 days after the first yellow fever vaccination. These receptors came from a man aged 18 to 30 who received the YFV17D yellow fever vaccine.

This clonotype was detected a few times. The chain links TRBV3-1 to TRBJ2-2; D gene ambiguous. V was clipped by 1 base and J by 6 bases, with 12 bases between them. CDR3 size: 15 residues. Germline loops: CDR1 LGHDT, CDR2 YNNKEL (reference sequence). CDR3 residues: CASSQGTPRAGELFF. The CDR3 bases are TGTGCCAGCAGCCAAGGGACCCCTAGGGCCGGGGAGCTGTTTTTT.

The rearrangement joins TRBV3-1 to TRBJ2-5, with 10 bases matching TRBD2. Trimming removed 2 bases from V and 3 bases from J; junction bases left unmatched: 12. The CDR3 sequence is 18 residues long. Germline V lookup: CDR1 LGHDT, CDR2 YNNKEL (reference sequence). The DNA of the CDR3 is TGTGCCAGCAGCCAACGGCCAGGGCTAGCGGGGGCTGAAGAGACCCAGTACTTC. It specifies CASSQRPGLAGAEETQYF.

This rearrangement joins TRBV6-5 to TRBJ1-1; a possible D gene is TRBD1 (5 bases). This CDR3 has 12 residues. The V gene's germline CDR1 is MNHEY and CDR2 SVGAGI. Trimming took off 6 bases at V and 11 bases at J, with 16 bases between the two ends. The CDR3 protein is CASSPSGIDAFF. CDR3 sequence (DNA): TGTGCCAGCAGCCCGTCAGGGATCGATGCTTTCTTT.

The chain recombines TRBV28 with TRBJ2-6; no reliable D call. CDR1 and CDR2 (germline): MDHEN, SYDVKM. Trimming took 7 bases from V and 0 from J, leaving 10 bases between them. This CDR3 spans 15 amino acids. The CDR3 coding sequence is TGTGCCAGCAATACCGCGTCCTCTGGGGCCAACGTCCTGACTTTC. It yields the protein CASNTASSGANVLTF.

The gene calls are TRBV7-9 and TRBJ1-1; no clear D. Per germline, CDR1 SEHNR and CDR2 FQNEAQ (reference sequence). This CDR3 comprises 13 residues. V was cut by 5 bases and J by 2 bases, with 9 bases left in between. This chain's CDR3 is CASSREANTEAFF. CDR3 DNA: TGTGCCAGCAGCCGTGAGGCTAACACTGAAGCTTTCTTT.

DNA of the CDR3: TGCGCCAGCAAGGGGAACAGGGCTCGGACCGGGGAGCTGTTTTTT. Amino acids: CASKGNRARTGELFF. The genes are TRBV4-1 and TRBJ2-2; D is perhaps TRBD1 (6 bases). V gave up 7 bases and J gave up 5 bases, with 17 bases separating them. The germline V gene encodes CDR1 MGHRA and CDR2 YSYEKL. The CDR3 sequence is 15 residues long.

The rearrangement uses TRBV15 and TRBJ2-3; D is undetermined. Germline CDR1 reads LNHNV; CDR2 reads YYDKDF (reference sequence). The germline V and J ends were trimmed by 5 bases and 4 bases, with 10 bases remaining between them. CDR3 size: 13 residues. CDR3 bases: TGTGCCACCAGCGCTCAACCGGCAGATACGCAGTATTTT. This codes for CATSAQPADTQYF. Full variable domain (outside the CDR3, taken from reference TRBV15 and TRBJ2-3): DAMVIQNPRYQVTQFGKPVTLSCSQTLNHNVMYWYQQKSSQAPKLLFHYYDKDFNNEADTPDNFQSRRPNTSFCFLDIRSPGLGDTAMYLCATSAQPADTQYFGPGTRLTVL.

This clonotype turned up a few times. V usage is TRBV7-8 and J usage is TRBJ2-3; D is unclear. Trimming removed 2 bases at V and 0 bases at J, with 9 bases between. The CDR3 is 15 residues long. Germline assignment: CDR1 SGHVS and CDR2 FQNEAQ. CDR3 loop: CASSLWATSTDTQYF. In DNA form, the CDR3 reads TGTGCCAGCAGCTTATGGGCAACCAGCACAGATACGCAGTATTTT.

The CDR3: CASSQEFISSYNEQFF. The CDR3 region has the DNA TGCGCCAGCAGCCAAGAGTTTATTAGCTCCTACAATGAGCAGTTCTTC. This chain joins TRBV5-1 and TRBJ2-1; D uncertain. This CDR3 is 16 amino acids long. V was clipped by 4 bases and J by 0 bases, with 14 bases between them. Germline lookup yields CDR1 SGHRS and CDR2 YFSETQ.

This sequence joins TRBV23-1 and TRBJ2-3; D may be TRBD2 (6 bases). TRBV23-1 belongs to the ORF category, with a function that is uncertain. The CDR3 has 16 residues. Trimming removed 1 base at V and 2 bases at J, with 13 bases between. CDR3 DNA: TGCGCCAGCAGTCAATTGGCCAGCGGGTCCACAGATACGCAGTATTTT. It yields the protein CASSQLASGSTDTQYF.

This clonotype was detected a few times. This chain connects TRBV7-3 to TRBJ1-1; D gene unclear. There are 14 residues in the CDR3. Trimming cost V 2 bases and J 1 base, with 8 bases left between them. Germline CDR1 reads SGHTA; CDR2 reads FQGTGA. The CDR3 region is CASSLWGSNTEAFF. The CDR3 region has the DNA TGTGCCAGCAGCTTATGGGGTTCGAACACTGAAGCTTTCTTT.

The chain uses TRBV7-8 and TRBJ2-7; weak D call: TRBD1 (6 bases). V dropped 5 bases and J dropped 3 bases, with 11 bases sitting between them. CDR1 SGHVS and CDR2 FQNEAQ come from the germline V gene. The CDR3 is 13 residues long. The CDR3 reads CASSRDIIYEQYF. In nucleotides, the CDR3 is TGTGCCAGCAGCCGGGACATCATCTACGAGCAGTACTTC.

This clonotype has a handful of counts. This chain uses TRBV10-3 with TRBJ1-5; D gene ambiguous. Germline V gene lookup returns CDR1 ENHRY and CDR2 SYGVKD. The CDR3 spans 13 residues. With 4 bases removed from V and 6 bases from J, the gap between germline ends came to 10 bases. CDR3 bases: TGTGCCATCAGTGGCCCTGGCGGTCAGCCCCAGCATTTT. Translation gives CAISGPGGQPQHF.

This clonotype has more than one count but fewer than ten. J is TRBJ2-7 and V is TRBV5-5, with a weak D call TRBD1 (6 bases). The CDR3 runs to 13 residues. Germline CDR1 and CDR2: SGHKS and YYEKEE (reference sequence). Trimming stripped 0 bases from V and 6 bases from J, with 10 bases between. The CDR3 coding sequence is TGTGCCAGCAGCTTGGTACAGGGTGGCGAGCAGTACGTC. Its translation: CASSLVQGGEQYV.

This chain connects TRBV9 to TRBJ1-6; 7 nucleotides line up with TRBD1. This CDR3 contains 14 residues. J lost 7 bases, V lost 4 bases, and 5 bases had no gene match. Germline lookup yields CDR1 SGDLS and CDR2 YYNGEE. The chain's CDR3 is CASSPGQENSPLHF. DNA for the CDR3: TGTGCCAGCAGCCCCGGACAGGAGAATTCACCCCTCCACTTT.

CDR3 sequence (DNA): TGTGCCAGCAGTTTAGAGGGCTCGGGAAAGTACGAGCAGTACGTC. It translates to CASSLEGSGKYEQYV. The chain couples TRBV28 to TRBJ2-7, with D possibly being TRBD2 (5 bases). CDR3 length: 15 residues. Trimming pared 2 bases from V and 4 bases from J, leaving 15 bases between. Per germline, CDR1 MDHEN and CDR2 SYDVKM.

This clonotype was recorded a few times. The CDR3 loop reads CASSRLAETQYF. Written as DNA, the CDR3 is TGTGCCAGCAGCCGACTAGCAGAGACCCAGTACTTC. The V gene is TRBV7-8, the J gene TRBJ2-5; TRBD2 matches at 7 bases. The CDR3 has 12 amino acids. Losses at the gene ends were 5 bases for V and 4 bases for J; bases not matched to a gene: 1. From germline, CDR1 is SGHVS and CDR2 FQNEAQ.

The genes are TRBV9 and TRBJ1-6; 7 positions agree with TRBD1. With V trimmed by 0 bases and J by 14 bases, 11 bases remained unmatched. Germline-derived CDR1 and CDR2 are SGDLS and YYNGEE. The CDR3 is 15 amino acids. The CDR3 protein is CASSVGQGTNSALHF. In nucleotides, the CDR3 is TGTGCCAGCAGCGTAGGACAGGGCACTAATTCGGCCCTCCACTTT.

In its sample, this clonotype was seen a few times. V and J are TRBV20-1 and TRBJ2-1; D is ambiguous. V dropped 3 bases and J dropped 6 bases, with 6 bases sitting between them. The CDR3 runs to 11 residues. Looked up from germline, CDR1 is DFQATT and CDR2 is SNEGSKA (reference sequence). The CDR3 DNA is TGCAGTGCTAGCGTCCCCAATGAGCAGTTCTTC. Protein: CSASVPNEQFF.

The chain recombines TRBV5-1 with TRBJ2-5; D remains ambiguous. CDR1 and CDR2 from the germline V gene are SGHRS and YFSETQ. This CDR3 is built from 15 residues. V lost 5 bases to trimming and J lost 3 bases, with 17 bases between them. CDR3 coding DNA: TGCGCCAGCAGACCCACCCCCGGGTCAAAAGAGACCCAGTACTTC. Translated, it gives CASRPTPGSKETQYF.

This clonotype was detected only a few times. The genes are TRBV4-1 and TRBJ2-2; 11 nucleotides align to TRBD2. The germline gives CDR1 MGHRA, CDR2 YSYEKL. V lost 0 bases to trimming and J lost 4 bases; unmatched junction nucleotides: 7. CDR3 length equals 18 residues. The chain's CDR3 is CASSQDQLAGGRTGELFF. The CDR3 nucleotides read TGCGCCAGCAGCCAAGATCAGCTAGCGGGGGGACGCACCGGGGAGCTGTTTTTT.

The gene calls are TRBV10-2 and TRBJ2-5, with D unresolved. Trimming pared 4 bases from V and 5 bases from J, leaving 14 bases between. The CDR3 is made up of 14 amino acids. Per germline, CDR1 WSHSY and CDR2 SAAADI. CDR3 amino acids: CASSAGQLPETQYF. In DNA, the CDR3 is TGCGCCAGCAGTGCTGGCCAGTTGCCCGAGACCCAGTACTTC.

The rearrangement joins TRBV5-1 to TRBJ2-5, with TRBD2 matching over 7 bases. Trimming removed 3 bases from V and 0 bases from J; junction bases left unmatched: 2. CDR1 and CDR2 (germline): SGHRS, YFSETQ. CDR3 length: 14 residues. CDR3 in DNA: TGCGCCAGCAGCTCCGCGGGGGACCAAGAGACCCAGTACTTC. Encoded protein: CASSSAGDQETQYF.

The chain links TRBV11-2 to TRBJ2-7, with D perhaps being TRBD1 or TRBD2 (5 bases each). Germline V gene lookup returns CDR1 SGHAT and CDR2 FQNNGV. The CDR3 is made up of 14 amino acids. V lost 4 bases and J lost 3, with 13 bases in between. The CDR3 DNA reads TGTGCCAGCAGCTCCCGGGACCTAGGCTACGAGCAGTACGTC. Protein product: CASSSRDLGYEQYV.

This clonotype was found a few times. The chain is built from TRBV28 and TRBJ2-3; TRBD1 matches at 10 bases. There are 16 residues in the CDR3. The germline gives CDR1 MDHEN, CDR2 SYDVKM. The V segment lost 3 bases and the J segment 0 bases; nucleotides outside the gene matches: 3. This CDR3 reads CASSLTGGFSTDTQYF. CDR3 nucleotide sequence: TGTGCCAGCAGTTTGACAGGGGGCTTTAGCACAGATACGCAGTATTTT.

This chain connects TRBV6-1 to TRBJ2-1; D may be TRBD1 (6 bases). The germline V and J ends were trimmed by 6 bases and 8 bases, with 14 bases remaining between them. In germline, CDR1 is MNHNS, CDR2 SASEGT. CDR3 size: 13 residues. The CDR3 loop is CASSPPGVDEQFF. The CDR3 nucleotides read TGTGCCAGCAGCCCCCCAGGGGTGGATGAGCAGTTCTTC.

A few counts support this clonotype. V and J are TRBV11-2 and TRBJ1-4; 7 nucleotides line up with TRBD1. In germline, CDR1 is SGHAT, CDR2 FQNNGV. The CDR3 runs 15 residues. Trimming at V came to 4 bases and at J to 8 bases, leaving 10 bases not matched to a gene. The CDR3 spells CASSSGGTWGEKLFF. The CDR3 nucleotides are TGTGCCAGCAGCTCAGGGGGGACTTGGGGGGAAAAACTGTTTTTT.

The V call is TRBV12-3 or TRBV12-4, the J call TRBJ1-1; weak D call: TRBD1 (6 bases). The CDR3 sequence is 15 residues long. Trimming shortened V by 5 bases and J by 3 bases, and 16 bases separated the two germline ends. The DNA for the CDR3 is TGTGCCAGCAGTATCACCCCAGGGACATACACTGAAGCTTTCTTT. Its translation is CASSITPGTYTEAFF.

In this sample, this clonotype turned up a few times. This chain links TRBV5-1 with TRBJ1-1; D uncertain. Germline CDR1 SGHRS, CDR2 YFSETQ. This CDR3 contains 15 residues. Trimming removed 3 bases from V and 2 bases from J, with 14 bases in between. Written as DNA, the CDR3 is TGCGCCAGCAGCTCCCCCAGCGGCGGAAACACTGAAGCTTTCTTT. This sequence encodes CASSSPSGGNTEAFF.

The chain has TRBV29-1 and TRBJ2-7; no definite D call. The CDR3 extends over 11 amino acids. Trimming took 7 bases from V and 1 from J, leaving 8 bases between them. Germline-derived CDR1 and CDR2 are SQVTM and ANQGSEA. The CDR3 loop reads CSGTESYEQYF. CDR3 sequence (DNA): TGCAGCGGAACAGAATCCTACGAGCAGTACTTC.